These T cell receptor beta chains were read from a single sample in a study of shared clonotypes between healthy human individuals. The repertoire was sequenced with immunoSEQ multiplex PCR; TCRdb's copy has only in-frame clones and lacks some. The sample yields under 2,500,000 clones, around 95% seen once. Sequencing was carried out using naive CD4+ T cells sorted from blood. Receptors were obtained from a man aged 18 to 29 in good health. Each CDR3 is given with its conserved first and last residue. Clone sizes are given selectively: once, few, many, or a class where the clone is expanded.

. | TRBJ1-6 | TRBV6-4 | CASSERQGNSPLHF
. | TRBJ2-3 | TRBV6-6 | CASDRGSTDTQYF
. | TRBJ2-3 | TRBV10-3 | CAISRSGGETDTQYF
. | TRBJ2-2 | TRBV7-6 | CASSPRLHTGSNTGELFF
. | TRBJ1-3 | TRBV4-1 | CASSQIGRDSGNTIYF
. | TRBJ2-7 | TRBV5-4 | CASSLVQTYEQYF
once | TRBJ1-5 | TRBV6-1 | CASIKGGGNQPQHF
. | TRBJ2-5 | TRBV6-1 | CARSSVKGGETQYF
once | TRBJ2-7 | TRBV5-4 | CASTSGQSYEQYF
. | TRBJ1-5 | TRBV5-6 | CASSSGGNQPQHF
. | TRBJ2-2 | TRBV5-4 | CASSPPSRPGELFF
. | TRBJ2-3 | TRBV5-6 | CASSADSTDTQYF
. | TRBJ2-2 | TRBV7-7 | CASSMTSGRGTGELFF
once | TRBJ2-5 | TRBV29-1 | CSVEDRAGGHVETQYF
. | TRBJ2-2 | TRBV5-1 | CASRRGLAGVPNTGELFF
. | TRBJ2-2 | TRBV10-1 | CASSAQTTGELFF